This T cell receptor beta chain stems from a study of beta chain features in type 1 diabetes. The germline CDR1 and CDR2 sequences are MDHEN and SYDVKM. V lost 10 bases and J lost 0; bases outside the gene matches: 2. The length of the CDR3 is 13 residues. As to this clone: Its antigen is currently unknown.

The entirety of the isolated RNA underwent reverse transcription, so expressed TCRB transcripts were sequenced. Sequencing was performed with immunoSEQ multiplex PCR; in TCRdb, only in-frame clones are kept and a portion is missing. The sample lists some 150,000 clones, about 12% occurring once. Study-wide results and limits: Type 1 diabetes patients had TCRB CDR3s that were shorter (moderately but significantly so) in all four CD4+ subsets.

The V and J genes are TRBV28 and TRBJ2-1; 8 bases line up with TRBD2. What was sequenced was central memory CD4+ T cells from blood. The TCR was taken from a man between 18 and 29 years old with type 1 diabetes. This CDR3 reads CATLAGSYNEQFF. The CDR3 nucleotides read TGTGCCACCCTAGCGGGCTCCTACAATGAGCAGTTCTTC.